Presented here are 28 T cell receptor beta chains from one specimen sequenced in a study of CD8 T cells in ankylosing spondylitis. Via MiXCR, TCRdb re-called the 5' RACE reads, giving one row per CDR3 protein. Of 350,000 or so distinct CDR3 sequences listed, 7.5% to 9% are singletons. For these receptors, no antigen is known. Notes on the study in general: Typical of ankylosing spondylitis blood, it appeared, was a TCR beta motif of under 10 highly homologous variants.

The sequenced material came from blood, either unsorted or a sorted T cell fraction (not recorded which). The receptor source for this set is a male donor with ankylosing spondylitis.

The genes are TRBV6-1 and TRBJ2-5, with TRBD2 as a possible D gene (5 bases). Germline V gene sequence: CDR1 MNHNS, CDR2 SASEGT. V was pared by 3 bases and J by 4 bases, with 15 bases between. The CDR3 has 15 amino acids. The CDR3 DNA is TGTGCCAGCAGTGACGACACGGGGTACTCAGAGACCCAGTACTTC. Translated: CASSDDTGYSETQYF.

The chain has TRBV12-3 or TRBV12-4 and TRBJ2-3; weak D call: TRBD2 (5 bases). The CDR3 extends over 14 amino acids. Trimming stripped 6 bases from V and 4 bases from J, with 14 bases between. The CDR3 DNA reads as TGTGCCAGCAGCCGTCGGCCGGAGGCAGATACGCAGTATTTT. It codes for CASSRRPEADTQYF.

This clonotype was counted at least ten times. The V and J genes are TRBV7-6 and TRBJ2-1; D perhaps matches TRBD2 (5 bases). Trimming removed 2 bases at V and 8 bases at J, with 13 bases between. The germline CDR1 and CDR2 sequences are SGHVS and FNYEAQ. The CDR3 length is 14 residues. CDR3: CASSLLRGEDEQFF. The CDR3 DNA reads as TGTGCCAGCAGCTTATTACGGGGAGAAGATGAGCAGTTCTTC.

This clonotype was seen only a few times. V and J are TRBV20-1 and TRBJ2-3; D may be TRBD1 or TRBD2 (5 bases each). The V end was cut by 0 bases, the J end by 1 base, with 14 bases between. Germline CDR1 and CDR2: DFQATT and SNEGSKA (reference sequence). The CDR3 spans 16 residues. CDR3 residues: CSARDPGSLGTDTQYF. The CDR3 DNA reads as TGCAGTGCTAGAGATCCAGGGAGTCTGGGCACAGATACGCAGTATTTT.

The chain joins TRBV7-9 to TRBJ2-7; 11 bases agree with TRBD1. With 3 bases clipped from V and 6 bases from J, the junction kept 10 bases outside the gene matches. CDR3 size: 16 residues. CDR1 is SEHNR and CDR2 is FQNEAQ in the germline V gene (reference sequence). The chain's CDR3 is CASSLSSLDRGLEQYF. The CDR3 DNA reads TGTGCCAGCAGCTTGAGCAGCCTGGACAGGGGGCTCGAGCAGTACTTC.

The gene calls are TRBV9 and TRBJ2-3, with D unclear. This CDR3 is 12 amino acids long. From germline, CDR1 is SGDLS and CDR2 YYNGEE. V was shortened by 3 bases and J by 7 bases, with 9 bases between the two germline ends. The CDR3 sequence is CASSALTNTQYF. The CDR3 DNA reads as TGTGCCAGCAGCGCCCTGACGAATACGCAGTATTTT.

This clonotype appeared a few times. The CDR3 DNA sequence: TGCGCCAGCAGCTTGGCCGGAGGACTAGCGGGAGGAACCACAGATACGCAGTATTTT. Translating it yields CASSLAGGLAGGTTDTQYF. J is TRBJ2-3 and V is TRBV5-1; TRBD2 matches 14 bases. V dropped 0 bases and J dropped 2; count of bases not matched to a gene: 8. CDR3 length: 19 amino acids. Germline V gene data show CDR1 as SGHRS and CDR2 as YFSETQ.

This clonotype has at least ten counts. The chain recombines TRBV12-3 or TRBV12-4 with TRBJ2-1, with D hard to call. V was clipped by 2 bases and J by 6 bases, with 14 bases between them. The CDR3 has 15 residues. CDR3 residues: CASSLYRIPINEQFF. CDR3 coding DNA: TGTGCCAGCAGTTTATATCGAATCCCGATCAATGAGCAGTTCTTC.

CDR3 sequence: CASSLEARLWETQYF. The CDR3 coding sequence is TGTGCCAGCAGCTTAGAGGCCAGACTGTGGGAGACCCAGTACTTC. This chain connects TRBV7-8 to TRBJ2-5; D call uncertain. Between the trimmed V and J ends, which lost 1 base and 5 bases, there was a span of 14 bases. The CDR3 is 15 residues long. CDR1 SGHVS and CDR2 FQNEAQ come from the germline V gene.

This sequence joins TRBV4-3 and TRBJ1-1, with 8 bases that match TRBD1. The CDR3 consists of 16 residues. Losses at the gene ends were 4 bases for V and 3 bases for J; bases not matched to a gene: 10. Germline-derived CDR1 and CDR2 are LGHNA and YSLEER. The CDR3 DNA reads TGCGCCAGCAGCCTATCGGCAGGGGGCAGGGACACTGAAGCTTTCTTT. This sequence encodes CASSLSAGGRDTEAFF.

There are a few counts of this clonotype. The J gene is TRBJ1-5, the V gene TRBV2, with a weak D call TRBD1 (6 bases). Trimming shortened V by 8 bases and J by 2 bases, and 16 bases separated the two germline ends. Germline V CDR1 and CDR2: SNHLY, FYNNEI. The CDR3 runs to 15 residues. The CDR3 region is CASESLGGGNQPQHF. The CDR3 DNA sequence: TGTGCCAGCGAATCGTTGGGGGGCGGCAATCAGCCCCAGCATTTT.

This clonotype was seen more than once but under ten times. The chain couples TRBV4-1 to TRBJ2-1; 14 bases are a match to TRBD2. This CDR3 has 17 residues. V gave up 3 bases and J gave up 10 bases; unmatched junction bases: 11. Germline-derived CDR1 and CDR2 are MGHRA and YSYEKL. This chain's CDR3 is CASSHYPRLAGGREQFF. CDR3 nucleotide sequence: TGCGCCAGCAGCCATTACCCCCGACTAGCGGGAGGGAGGGAGCAGTTCTTC.

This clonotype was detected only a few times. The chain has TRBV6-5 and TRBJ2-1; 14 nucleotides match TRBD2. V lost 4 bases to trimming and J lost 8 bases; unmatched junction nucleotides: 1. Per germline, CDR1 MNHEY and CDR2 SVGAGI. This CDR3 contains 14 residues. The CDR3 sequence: CASSWGLAGDEQFF. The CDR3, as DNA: TGTGCCAGCAGTTGGGGACTAGCGGGAGATGAGCAGTTCTTC.

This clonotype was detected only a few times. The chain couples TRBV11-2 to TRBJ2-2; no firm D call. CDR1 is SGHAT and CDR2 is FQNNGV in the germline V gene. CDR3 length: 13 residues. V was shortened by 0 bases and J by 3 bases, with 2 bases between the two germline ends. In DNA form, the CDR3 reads TGTGCCAGCAGCTTAGATTACACCGGGGAGCTGTTTTTT. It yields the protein CASSLDYTGELFF.

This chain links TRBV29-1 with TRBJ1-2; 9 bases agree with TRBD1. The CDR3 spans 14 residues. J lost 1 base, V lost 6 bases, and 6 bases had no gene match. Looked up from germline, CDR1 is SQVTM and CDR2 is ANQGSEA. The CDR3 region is CSVEGQGGNYGYTF. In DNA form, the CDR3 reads TGCAGCGTGGAGGGACAGGGTGGTAACTATGGCTACACCTTC. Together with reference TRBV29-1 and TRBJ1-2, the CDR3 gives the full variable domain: SAVISQKPSRDICQRGTSLTIQCQVDSQVTMMFWYRQQPGQSLTLIATANQGSEATYESGFVIDKFPISRPNLTFSTLTVSNMSPEDSSIYLCSVEGQGGNYGYTFGSGTRLTVV.

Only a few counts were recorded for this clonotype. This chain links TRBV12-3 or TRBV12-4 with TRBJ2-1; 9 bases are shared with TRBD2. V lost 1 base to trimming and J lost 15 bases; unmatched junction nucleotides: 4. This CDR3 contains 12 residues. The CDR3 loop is CASSLGGLAWFF. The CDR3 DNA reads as TGTGCCAGCAGTTTAGGAGGACTAGCGTGGTTCTTC.

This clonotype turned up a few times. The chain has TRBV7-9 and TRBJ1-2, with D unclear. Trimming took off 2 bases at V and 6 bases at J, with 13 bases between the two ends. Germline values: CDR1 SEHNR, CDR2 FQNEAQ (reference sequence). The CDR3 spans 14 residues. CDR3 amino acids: CASSLLAPADGYTF. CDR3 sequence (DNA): TGTGCCAGCAGCTTACTTGCCCCAGCAGATGGCTACACCTTC.

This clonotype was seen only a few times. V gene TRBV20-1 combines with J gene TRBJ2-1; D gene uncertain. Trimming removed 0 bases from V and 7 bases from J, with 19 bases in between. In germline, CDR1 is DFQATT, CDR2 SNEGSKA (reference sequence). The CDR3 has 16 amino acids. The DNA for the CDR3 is TGCAGTGCTAGAGATTCAGCGCCCCCCTCATGGAATGAGCAGTTCTTC. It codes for CSARDSAPPSWNEQFF.

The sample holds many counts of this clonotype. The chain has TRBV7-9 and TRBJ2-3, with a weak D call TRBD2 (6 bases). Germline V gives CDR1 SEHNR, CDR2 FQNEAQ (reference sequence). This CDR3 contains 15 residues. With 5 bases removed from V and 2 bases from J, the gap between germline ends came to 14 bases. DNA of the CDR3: TGTGCCAGCAGCCCAGTCGGAGGGGACACAGATACGCAGTATTTT. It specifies CASSPVGGDTDTQYF.

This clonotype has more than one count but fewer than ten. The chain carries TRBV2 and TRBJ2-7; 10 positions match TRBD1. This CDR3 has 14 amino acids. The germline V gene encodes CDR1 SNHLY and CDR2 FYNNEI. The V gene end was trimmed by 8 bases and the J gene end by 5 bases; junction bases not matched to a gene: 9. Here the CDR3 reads CASAPPGQGHEQYF. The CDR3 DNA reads TGTGCCAGCGCTCCTCCGGGACAGGGGCACGAGCAGTACTTC.

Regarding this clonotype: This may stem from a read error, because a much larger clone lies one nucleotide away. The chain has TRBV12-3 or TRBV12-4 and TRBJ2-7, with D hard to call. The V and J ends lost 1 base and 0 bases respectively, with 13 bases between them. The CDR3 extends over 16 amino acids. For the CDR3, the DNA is TGTGCCAGCAGTTTAGGGCAGACATTGAACTCCTACGAGCAGTACTTC. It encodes CASSLGQTLNSYEQYF.

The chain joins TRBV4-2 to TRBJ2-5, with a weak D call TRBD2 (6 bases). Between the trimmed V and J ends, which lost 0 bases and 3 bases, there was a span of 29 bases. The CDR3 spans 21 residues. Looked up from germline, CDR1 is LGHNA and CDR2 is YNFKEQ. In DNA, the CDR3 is TGTGCCAGCAGCCAAGATCAGGCTCTTGGCGGGAATGGCTGGGGAAAAGAGACCCAGTACTTC. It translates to CASSQDQALGGNGWGKETQYF.

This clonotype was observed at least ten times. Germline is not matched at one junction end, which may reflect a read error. The CDR3 is CASSVGWPGGSGELFF. The CDR3 DNA is TGTGCTAGCAGCGTTGGGTGGCCAGGAGGATCCGGGGAGCTGTTTTTT. This chain joins TRBV7-7 and TRBJ2-2, with D possibly TRBD2 on 5 matching bases. There are 16 residues in the CDR3. Germline V CDR1 and CDR2: SSHAT, FNYEAQ (reference sequence). The full variable domain, in which reference TRBV7-7 and TRBJ2-2 provide the parts outside the CDR3, is GAGVSQSPRYKVTKRGQDVTLRCDPISSHATLYWYQQALGQGPEFLTYFNYEAQPDKSGLPSDRFSAERPEGSISTLTIQRTEQRDSAMYRCASSVGWPGGSGELFFGEGSRLTVL.

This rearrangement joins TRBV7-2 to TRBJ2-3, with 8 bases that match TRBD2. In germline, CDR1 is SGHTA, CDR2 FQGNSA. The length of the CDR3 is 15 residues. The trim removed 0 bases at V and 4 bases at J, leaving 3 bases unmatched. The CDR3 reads CASSLAAGGADTQYF. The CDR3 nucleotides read TGTGCCAGCAGCTTAGCGGCGGGAGGAGCAGATACGCAGTATTTT.

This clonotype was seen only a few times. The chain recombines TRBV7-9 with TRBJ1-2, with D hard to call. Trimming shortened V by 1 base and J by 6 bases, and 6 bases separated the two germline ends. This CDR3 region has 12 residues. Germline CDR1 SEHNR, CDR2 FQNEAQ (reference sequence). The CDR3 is CASSLEANGYTF. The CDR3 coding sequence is TGTGCCAGCAGCTTAGAGGCCAATGGCTACACCTTC.

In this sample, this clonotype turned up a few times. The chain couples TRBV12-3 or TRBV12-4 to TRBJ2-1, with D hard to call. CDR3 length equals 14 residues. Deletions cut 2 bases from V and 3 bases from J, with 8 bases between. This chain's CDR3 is CASSLNFHYNEQFF. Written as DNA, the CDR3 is TGTGCCAGCAGTTTAAATTTCCACTACAATGAGCAGTTCTTC.

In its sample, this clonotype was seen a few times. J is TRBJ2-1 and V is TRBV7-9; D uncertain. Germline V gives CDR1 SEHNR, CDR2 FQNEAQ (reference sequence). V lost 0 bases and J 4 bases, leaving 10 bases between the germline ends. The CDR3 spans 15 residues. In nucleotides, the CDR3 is TGTGCCAGCAGCTTAGCAGCAAACCTATACAATGAGCAGTTCTTC. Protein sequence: CASSLAANLYNEQFF.

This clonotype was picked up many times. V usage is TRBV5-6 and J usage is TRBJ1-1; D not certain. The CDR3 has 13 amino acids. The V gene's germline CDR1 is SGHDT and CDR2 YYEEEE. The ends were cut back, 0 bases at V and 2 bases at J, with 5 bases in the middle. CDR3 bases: TGTGCCAGCAGCTTGGTCCTAAACACTGAAGCTTTCTTT. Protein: CASSLVLNTEAFF.